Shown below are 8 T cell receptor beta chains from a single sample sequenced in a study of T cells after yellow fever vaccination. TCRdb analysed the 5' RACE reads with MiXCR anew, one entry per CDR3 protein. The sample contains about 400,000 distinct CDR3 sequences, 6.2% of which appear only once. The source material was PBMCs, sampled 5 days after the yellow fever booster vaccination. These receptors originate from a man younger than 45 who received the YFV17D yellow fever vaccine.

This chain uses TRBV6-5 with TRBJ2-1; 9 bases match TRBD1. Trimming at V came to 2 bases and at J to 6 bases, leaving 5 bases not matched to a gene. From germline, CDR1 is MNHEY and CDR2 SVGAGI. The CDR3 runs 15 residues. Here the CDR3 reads CASSYGTGLSNEQFF. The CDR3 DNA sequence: TGTGCCAGCAGTTACGGGACAGGGCTGTCCAATGAGCAGTTCTTC.

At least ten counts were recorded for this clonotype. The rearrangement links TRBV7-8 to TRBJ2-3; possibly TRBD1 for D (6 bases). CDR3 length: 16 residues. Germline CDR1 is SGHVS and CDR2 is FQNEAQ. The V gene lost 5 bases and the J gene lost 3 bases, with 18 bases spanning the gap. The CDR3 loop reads CASSLGWGLGTDTQYF. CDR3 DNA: TGTGCCAGCAGCCTAGGGTGGGGGCTTGGTACAGATACGCAGTATTTT.

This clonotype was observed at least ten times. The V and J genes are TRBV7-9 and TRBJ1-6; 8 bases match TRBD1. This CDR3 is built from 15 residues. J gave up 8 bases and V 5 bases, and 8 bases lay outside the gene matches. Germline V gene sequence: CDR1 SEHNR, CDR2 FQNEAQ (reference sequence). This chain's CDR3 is CASSEGQGGDSPLHF. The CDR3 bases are TGTGCCAGCAGCGAAGGACAGGGAGGGGATTCACCCCTCCACTTT.

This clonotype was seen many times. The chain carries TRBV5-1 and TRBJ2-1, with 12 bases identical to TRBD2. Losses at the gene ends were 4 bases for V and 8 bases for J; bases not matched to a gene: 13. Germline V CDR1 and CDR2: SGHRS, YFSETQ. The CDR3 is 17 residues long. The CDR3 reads CASSPQTLAGGYHEQFF. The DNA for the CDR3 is TGCGCCAGCAGCCCACAAACACTAGCGGGAGGTTACCATGAGCAGTTCTTC.

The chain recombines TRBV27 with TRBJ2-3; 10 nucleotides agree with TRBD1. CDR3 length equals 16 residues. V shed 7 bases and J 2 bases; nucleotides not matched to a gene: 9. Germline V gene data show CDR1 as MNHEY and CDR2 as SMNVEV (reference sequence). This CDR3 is CASTDAGTGVTDTQYF. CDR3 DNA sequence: TGTGCCAGCACCGATGCCGGGACAGGGGTCACAGATACGCAGTATTTT.

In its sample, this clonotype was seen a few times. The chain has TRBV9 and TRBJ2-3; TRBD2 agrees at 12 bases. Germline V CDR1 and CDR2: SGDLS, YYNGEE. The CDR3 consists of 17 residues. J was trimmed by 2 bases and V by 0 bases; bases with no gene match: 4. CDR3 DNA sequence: TGTGCCAGCAGCGTAGGGACTAGCGGGATTTTCACAGATACGCAGTATTTT. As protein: CASSVGTSGIFTDTQYF.

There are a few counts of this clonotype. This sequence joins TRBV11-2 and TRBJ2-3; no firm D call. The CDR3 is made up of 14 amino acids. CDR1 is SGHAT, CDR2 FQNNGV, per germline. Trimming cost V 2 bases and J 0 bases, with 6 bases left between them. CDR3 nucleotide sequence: TGTGCCAGCAGCTTATACGCGAGCACAGATACGCAGTATTTT. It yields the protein CASSLYASTDTQYF.

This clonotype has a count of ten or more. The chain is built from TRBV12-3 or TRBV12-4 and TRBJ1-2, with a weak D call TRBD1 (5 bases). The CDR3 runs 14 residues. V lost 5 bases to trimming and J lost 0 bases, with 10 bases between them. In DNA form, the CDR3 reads TGTGCCAGCAGTGGGACCGTAGCTAACTATGGCTACACCTTC. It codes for CASSGTVANYGYTF.